These 16 T cell receptor beta chains share one sample of origin, sequenced in a study of shared clonotypes between healthy human individuals. Sequencing used immunoSEQ multiplex PCR; TCRdb keeps in-frame clones, though not all of them. The sample lists more than 1 million clones, roughly 74% occurring once. Sequences were obtained from memory CD4+ T cells from PBMCs. Subset of the sample: CD45RA-negative fraction. These receptors were obtained from a man aged 18 to 29 in good health. Some clones in this sample may be carry-over from other donors' samples.

The V call is TRBV7-9, the J call TRBJ2-7; 7 bases fit TRBD2. The CDR3 is made up of 15 amino acids. Germline V gives CDR1 SEHNR, CDR2 FQNEAQ (reference sequence). With V trimmed by 4 bases and J by 6 bases, 12 bases remained unmatched. CDR3 in amino acids: CASSSAGLDRREQYF. DNA of the CDR3: TGTGCCAGCAGCTCGGCTGGACTAGATCGACGCGAGCAGTACTTC.

The gene calls are TRBV28 and TRBJ1-2; D remains unclear. CDR1 and CDR2 from the germline V gene are MDHEN and SYDVKM. This CDR3 has 15 residues. The V end was cut by 5 bases, the J end by 4 bases, with 17 bases between. CDR3 loop: CASSTGPQPTYGYTF. CDR3 nucleotide sequence: TGTGCCAGCAGTACCGGGCCACAGCCCACCTATGGCTACACCTTC.

This chain joins TRBV28 and TRBJ2-3, with TRBD1 matching over 8 bases. The CDR3 contains 16 residues. Germline CDR1 is MDHEN and CDR2 is SYDVKM. V gave up 4 bases and J gave up 2 bases; unmatched junction bases: 8. Here the CDR3 DNA reads TGTGCCAGCAGTTCTGGGTGGGACAGGTACACAGATACGCAGTATTTT. Translated: CASSSGWDRYTDTQYF.

The chain combines TRBV4-1 with TRBJ2-3; 10 nucleotides align to TRBD1. Germline CDR1 MGHRA, CDR2 YSYEKL. J gave up 3 bases and V 3 bases, and 6 bases lay outside the gene matches. The CDR3 spans 16 residues. The chain's CDR3 is CASSQGQGTRTDTQYF. Written as DNA, the CDR3 is TGCGCCAGCAGCCAGGGACAGGGGACACGAACAGATACGCAGTATTTT.

This clone was counted a few times. The chain has TRBV5-1 and TRBJ1-2; D is perhaps TRBD1 (6 bases). Germline V lookup: CDR1 SGHRS, CDR2 YFSETQ. Trimming removed 4 bases from V and 6 bases from J, with 13 bases in between. The CDR3 has 13 amino acids. The CDR3 is CASSPQGINGYTF. CDR3 nucleotide sequence: TGCGCCAGCAGCCCACAGGGTATTAATGGCTACACCTTC.

The chain is built from TRBV30 and TRBJ2-3; D is perhaps TRBD2 (6 bases). The CDR3 contains 16 residues. V was pared by 4 bases and J by 4 bases, with 21 bases between. Germline CDR1 is GTSNPN and CDR2 is SVGIG (reference sequence). CDR3 sequence (DNA): TGTGCCTGGACCGACCCCGGGGGTGTTGGGCCAGATACGCAGTATTTT. Protein: CAWTDPGGVGPDTQYF.

About this clone: The same CDR3 also results from other DNA sequences found in this sample. This sequence joins TRBV7-2 and TRBJ1-2; weak D call: TRBD1 (5 bases). This CDR3 spans 12 amino acids. Trimming removed 5 bases at V and 8 bases at J, with 12 bases between. The germline V gene has CDR1 SGHTA and CDR2 FQGNSA. In DNA, the CDR3 is TGTGCCAGCAGCCAAACAGGTGTAGGCTACACCTTC. It encodes CASSQTGVGYTF.

This clone was detected only once. The chain joins TRBV9 to TRBJ2-3; 13 nucleotides match TRBD2. Losses at the gene ends were 0 bases for V and 5 bases for J; bases not matched to a gene: 6. Germline V gene data show CDR1 as SGDLS and CDR2 as YYNGEE. This CDR3 is built from 17 residues. This CDR3 reads CASSVVGLAGVKDTQYF. The CDR3 DNA is TGTGCCAGCAGCGTAGTCGGACTAGCGGGAGTTAAAGATACGCAGTATTTT.

V and J are TRBV30 and TRBJ2-7, with no clear D. Germline CDR1 is GTSNPN and CDR2 is SVGIG (reference sequence). This CDR3 is 12 amino acids long. Trimming took 3 bases from V and 3 from J, leaving 9 bases between them. The CDR3 DNA reads as TGTGCCTGGAGAAGGGCAGTCTACGAGCAGTACTTC. This translates into CAWRRAVYEQYF.

The CDR3 is CASSPGQGFGETQYF. Here the CDR3 DNA reads TGCGCCAGCAGCCCTGGACAGGGGTTCGGCGAGACCCAGTACTTC. This rearrangement joins TRBV5-1 to TRBJ2-5; TRBD1 agrees at 9 bases. Per germline, CDR1 SGHRS and CDR2 YFSETQ. Germline trimming cut 4 bases from V and 5 bases from J; bases unmatched to any gene: 9. The CDR3 is 15 amino acids.

V and J are TRBV6-1 and TRBJ2-1, with D possibly matching TRBD2 (5 bases). V gave up 4 bases and J gave up 9 bases, with 19 bases separating them. CDR3 length equals 15 residues. The germline V gene encodes CDR1 MNHNS and CDR2 SASEGT. CDR3 DNA sequence: TGTGCCAGCAGTGGCGACTACCCACTGGTTGGTGAGCAGTTCTTC. It specifies CASSGDYPLVGEQFF.

This sequence joins TRBV19 and TRBJ1-5; 10 bases are a match to TRBD1. V lost 7 bases to trimming and J lost 0 bases; unmatched junction nucleotides: 15. This CDR3 comprises 19 residues. Germline lookup yields CDR1 LNHDA and CDR2 SQIVND (reference sequence). In DNA, the CDR3 is TGTGCCAGTACCCCGACCGGGACAGGGGCCGATTATAGCAATCAGCCCCAGCATTTT. This encodes CASTPTGTGADYSNQPQHF.

The genes are TRBV29-1 and TRBJ2-4; 8 positions match TRBD1. The CDR3 length is 14 residues. V trimming: 4 bases; J trimming: 2 bases; junction bases outside the gene matches: 4. CDR1 is SQVTM and CDR2 is ANQGSEA in the germline V gene. The CDR3 reads CSVVPGGTKNIQYF. The CDR3 nucleotides are TGCAGCGTTGTTCCAGGGGGCACCAAAAACATTCAGTACTTC.

The V call is TRBV19, the J call TRBJ1-5; maybe TRBD1 (6 bases). Trimming removed 1 base from V and 5 bases from J, with 9 bases in between. CDR3 length: 14 amino acids. Germline V CDR1 and CDR2: LNHDA, SQIVND (reference sequence). The CDR3 loop is CASSIGRGYQPQHF. The CDR3 nucleotides read TGTGCCAGTAGTATAGGCAGGGGTTATCAGCCCCAGCATTTT.

In this sample, this clone turned up once. The CDR3 DNA reads TGTGCCACCGCGACAGGGAATGGCTACGAGCAGTACTTC. It is translated as CATATGNGYEQYF. The chain joins TRBV18 to TRBJ2-7; 7 nucleotides match TRBD1. V shed 10 bases, J shed 3 bases, and the junction held 9 bases outside the gene matches. Per the germline V gene, CDR1 is KGHSH and CDR2 is LQKENI. The CDR3 extends over 13 amino acids.

This clone was picked up a small number of times. The chain uses TRBV28 and TRBJ2-1, with D tentatively TRBD2 (6 bases). Per germline, CDR1 MDHEN and CDR2 SYDVKM. The length of the CDR3 is 15 residues. V dropped 4 bases and J dropped 7 bases, with 17 bases sitting between them. CDR3 sequence: CASSSLGGNRNEQFF. The CDR3 nucleotides read TGTGCCAGCAGTTCTTTGGGGGGAAATAGGAATGAGCAGTTCTTC.